Included here is one T cell receptor beta chain sequence, with context. These data are taken from a study of shared clonotypes between healthy human individuals. With 0 bases removed from V and 2 bases from J, the gap between germline ends came to 10 bases. The CDR3 length is 15 residues. Germline values: CDR1 LGHNA, CDR2 YSLEER. The method was immunoSEQ multiplex PCR; TCRdb's version includes in-frame clones alone and lacks a portion of them. This table holds 2 million to 2.5 million clones, under 95% found once. This chain joins TRBV4-3 and TRBJ1-2, with D possibly matching TRBD1 (5 bases). The receptor was isolated from a man aged 18 to 30 in good health. Some clones in this sample may be carry-over from other donors' samples. The sample consisted of naive CD4+ T cells from PBMCs. As to subset: CD45RA+ positively selected. The CDR3 region has the DNA TGCGCCAGCAGCCAAGACTCGGGGGGGAACTATGGCTACACCTTC. Amino acid sequence: CASSQDSGGNYGYTF.